This TCR beta chain derives from a study of CD8+ T cells in alopecia areata. Overall study context: The percentage of affected scalp area served as the score of severity for treated patients.

TCR sequencing used cDNA made by reverse transcription of extracted RNA. Repertoires were generated with immunoSEQ multiplex PCR, while TCRdb's copy carries only in-frame clones and drops some. Here the sample spans 200,000 or so clones, 55% to 70% being singletons. This clone has only a few counts. Its antigen is undetermined. Points from the study as a whole: Normal skin's resident alphabeta T cells are sequenced alongside lesional scalp T cells. Within the top 100, expanded CD8+ clones significantly decreased with tofacitinib, as did scalp clonality.

The treatment is: oral pan-JAK inhibitor, 5-10 mg twice daily. Those with alopecia areata gave lesional scalp punch biopsies and peripheral blood. Sequenced here: CD4+ T cells sorted from blood, sampled at week 24, from a patient treated with tofacitinib. The TCR sequence derives from a human donor with alopecia areata.

The CDR3 sequence is CASSFYRADTEAFF. The CDR3 bases are TGTGCCAGCAGCTTCTACAGGGCGGACACTGAAGCTTTCTTT. This rearrangement joins TRBV5-6 to TRBJ1-1; the D gene is possibly TRBD1 (6 bases). Germline CDR1 and CDR2: SGHDT and YYEEEE. CDR3 size: 14 residues. V dropped 2 bases and J dropped 3 bases, with 11 bases sitting between them.